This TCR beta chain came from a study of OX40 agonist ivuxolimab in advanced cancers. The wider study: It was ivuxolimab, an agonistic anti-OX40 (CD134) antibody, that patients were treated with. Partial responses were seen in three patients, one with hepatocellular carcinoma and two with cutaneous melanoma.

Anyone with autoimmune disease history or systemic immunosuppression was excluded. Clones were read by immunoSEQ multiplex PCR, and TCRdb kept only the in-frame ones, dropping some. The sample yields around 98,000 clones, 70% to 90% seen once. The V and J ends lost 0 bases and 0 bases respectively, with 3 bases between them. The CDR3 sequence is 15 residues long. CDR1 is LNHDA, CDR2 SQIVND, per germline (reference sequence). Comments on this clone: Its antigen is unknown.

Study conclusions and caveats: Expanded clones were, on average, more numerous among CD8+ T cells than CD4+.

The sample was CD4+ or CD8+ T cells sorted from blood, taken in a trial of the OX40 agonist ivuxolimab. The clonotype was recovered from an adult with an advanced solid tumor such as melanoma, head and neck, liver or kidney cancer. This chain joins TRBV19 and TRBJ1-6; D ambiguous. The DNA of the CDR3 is TGTGCCAGTAGTATAGAAAGCTCCTATAATTCACCCCTCCACTTT. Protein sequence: CASSIESSYNSPLHF.